This TCR beta chain was found in a study of T cell changes during pregnancy in multiple sclerosis. This clone was found a few times. The protocol was immunoSEQ multiplex PCR, while the TCRdb copy is restricted to in-frame clones and leaves out a portion. This table has roughly 46,000 clones, 84% appearing once. The CDR3 has 13 amino acids. With 4 bases removed from V and 9 bases from J, the gap between germline ends came to 16 bases. CDR1 and CDR2 (germline): SGDLS, YYNGEE. The origin of this receptor is a female donor with multiple sclerosis, enrolled in a pregnancy study. The specimen comprised CD4+ T cells from peripheral blood mononuclear cells, sampled before pregnancy. The chain is built from TRBV9 and TRBJ2-5; D ambiguous. CDR3 nucleotide sequence: TGTGCCAGCAGCCCGTGGGCCGAAGGTGCCCAGTACTTC. It codes for CASSPWAEGAQYF. Filled out from reference TRBV9 and TRBJ2-5, the complete variable domain reads DSGVTQTPKHLITATGQRVTLRCSPRSGDLSVYWYQQSLDQGLQFLIQYYNGEERAKGNILERFSAQQFPDLHSELNLSSLELGDSALYFCASSPWAEGAQYFGPGTRLLVL.